The clone carrying this T cell receptor beta chain qualifies as medium-sized. Its antigen is still unknown. This specimen comes from a study of breast tumors, draining lymph nodes, adjacent tissues. Study conclusions and caveats: Tumors had less TCR diversity than lymph nodes, more than nontumor tissue. Compared with basal-like, luminal-like tumors shared significantly more repertoire with nontumor tissue. Tumor T cell lymph node origin was a supported hypothesis, not proven. The data were judged consistent with most tumor T cells coming from lymph node and expanding in tumor.

With 6 bases removed from V and 4 bases from J, the gap between germline ends came to 15 bases. In germline, CDR1 is DFQATT, CDR2 SNEGSKA (reference sequence). The CDR3 totals 13 residues. MiXCR, run by TCRdb on the multiplex PCR reads, gives a single entry per CDR3 protein. The sample consists of 17,000 or so distinct CDR3 sequences, less than 45% of them appearing once. The sequence derives from a female donor with breast cancer. Some clones in this sample may be carry-over from other donors' samples. This chain uses TRBV20-1 with TRBJ1-2; perhaps TRBD1 as D (5 bases). The specimen was tumor-adjacent breast tissue. CDR3 coding DNA: TGCAGTGCCATATCGGGGCAATCCTATGGCTACACCTTC. Its translation is CSAISGQSYGYTF.